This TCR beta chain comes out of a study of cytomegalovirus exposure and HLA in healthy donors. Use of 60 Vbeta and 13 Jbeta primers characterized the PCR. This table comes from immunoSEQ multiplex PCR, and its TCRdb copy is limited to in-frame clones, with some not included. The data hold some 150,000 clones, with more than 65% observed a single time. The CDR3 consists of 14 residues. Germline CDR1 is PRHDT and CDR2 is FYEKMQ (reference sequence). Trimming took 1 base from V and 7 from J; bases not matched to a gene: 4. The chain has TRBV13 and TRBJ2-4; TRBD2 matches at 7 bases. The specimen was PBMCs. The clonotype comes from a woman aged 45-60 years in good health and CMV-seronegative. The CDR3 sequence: CASSLVAGDNIQYF. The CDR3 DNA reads TGTGCCAGCAGCTTAGTCGCGGGAGATAACATTCAGTACTTC.